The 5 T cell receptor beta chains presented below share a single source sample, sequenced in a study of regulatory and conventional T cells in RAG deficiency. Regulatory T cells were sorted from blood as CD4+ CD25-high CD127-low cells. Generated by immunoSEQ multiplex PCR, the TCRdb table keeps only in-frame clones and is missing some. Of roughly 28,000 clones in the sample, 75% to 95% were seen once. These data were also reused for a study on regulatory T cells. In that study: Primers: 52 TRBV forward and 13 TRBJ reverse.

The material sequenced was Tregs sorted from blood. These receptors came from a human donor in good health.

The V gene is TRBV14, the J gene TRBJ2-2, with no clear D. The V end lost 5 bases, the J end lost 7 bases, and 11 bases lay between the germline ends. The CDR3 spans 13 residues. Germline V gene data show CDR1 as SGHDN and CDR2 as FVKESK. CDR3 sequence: CASSGLGGGELFF. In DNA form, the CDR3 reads TGTGCCAGCAGCGGCTTAGGCGGCGGGGAGCTGTTTTTT.

CDR3: CASSFSQGGGYTF. As DNA, the CDR3 is TGTGCCAGCAGCTTTTCCCAGGGGGGAGGCTACACCTTC. The genes are TRBV7-9 and TRBJ1-2; 7 nucleotides match TRBD1. Germline V gene data show CDR1 as SEHNR and CDR2 as FQNEAQ (reference sequence). The junction had 6 bases not matched to a gene; V was cut back by 3 bases and J by 8 bases. The CDR3 extends over 13 amino acids.

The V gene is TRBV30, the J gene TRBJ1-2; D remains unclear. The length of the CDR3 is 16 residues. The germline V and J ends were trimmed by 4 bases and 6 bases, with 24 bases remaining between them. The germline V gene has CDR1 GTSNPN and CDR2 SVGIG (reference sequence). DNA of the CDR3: TGTGCCTGGACCTCACTCCTTCGGGGTTTTTGGAATGGCTACACCTTC. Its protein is CAWTSLLRGFWNGYTF.

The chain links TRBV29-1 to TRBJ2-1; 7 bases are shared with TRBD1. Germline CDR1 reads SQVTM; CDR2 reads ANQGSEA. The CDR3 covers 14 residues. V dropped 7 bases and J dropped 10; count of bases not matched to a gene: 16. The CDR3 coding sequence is TGCAGCGGCTGGGACAGACCTAAATGGCTGGAGCAGTTCTTC. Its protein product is CSGWDRPKWLEQFF.

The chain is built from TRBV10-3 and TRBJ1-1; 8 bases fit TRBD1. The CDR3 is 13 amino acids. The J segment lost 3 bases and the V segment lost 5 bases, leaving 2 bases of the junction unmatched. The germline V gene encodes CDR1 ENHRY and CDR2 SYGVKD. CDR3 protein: CAISSDRDTEAFF. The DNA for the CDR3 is TGTGCCATCAGTTCGGACAGGGACACTGAAGCTTTCTTT.